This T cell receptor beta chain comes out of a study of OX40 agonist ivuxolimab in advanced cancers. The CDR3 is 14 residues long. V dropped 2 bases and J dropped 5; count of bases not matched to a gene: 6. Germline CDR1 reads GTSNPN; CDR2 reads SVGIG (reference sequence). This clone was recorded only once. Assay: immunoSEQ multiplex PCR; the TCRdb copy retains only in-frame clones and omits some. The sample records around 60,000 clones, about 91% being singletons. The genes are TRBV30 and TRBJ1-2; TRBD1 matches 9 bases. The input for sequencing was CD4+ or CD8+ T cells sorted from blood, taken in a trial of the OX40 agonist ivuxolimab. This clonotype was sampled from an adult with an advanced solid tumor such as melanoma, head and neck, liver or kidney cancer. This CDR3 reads CAWSYTGGSYGYTF. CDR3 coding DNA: TGTGCCTGGAGTTATACAGGGGGCTCTTATGGCTACACCTTC.